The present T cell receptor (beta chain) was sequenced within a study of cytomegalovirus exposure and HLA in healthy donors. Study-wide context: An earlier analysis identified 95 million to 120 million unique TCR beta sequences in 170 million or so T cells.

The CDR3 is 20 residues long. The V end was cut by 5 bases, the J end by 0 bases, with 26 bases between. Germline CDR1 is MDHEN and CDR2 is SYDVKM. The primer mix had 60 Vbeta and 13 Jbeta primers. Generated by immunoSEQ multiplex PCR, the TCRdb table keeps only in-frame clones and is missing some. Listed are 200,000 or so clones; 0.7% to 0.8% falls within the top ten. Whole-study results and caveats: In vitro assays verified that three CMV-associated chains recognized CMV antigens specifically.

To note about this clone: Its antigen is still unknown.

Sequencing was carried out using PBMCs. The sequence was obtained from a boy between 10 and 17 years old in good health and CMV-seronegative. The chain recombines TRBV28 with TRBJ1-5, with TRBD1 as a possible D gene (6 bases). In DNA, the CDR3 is TGTGCCAGCAGTCCCCAACCGACAGGTTGGGGTGTTTATAGCAATCAGCCCCAGCATTTT. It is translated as CASSPQPTGWGVYSNQPQHF.